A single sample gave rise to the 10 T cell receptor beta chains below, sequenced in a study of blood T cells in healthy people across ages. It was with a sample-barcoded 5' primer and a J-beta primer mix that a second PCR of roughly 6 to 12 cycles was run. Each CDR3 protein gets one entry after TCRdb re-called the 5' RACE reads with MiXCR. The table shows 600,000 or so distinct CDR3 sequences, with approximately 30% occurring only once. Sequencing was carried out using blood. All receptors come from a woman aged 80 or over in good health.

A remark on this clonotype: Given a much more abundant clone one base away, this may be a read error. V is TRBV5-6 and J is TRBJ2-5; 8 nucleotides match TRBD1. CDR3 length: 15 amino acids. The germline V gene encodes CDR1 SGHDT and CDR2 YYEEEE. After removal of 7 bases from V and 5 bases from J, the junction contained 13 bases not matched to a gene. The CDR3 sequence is CASGYTQGARETQYF. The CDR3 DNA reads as TGTGCCAGCGGCTACACGCAGGGGGCTAGGGAGACCCAGTACTTC.

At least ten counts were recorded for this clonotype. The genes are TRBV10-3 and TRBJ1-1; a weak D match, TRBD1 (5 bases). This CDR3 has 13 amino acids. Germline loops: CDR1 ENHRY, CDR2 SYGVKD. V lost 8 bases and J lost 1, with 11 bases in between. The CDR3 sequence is CAISGGENTEAFF. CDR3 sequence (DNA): TGTGCCATCTCCGGAGGGGAGAACACTGAAGCTTTCTTT.

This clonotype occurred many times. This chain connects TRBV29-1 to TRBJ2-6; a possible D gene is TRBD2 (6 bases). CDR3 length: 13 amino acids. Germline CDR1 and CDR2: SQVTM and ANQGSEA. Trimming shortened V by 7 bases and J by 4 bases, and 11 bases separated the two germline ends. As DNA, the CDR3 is TGCAGCGCGGGGGAGTCGGGGGCCAACGTCCTGACTTTC. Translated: CSAGESGANVLTF.

The DNA for the CDR3 is TGTGCCAGCAGCTTAGGCCGAGCCGCGGATACGCAGTATTTT. As protein: CASSLGRAADTQYF. The chain combines TRBV7-9 with TRBJ2-3; D not resolved. The ends were cut back, 1 base at V and 6 bases at J, with 11 bases in the middle. The CDR3 extends over 14 amino acids. CDR1 and CDR2 (germline): SEHNR, FQNEAQ (reference sequence).

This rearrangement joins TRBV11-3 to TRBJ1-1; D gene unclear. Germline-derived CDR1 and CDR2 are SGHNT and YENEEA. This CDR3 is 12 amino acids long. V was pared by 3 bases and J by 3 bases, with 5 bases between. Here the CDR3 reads CASSFGHTEAFF. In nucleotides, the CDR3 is TGTGCCAGCAGCTTTGGGCACACTGAAGCTTTCTTT.

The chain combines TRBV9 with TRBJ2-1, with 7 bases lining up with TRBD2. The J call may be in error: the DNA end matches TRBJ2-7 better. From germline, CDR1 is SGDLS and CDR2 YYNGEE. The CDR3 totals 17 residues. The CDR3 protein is CASSVGLTGGRYNEQYF. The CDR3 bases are TGTGCCAGCAGCGTAGGGCTTACGGGGGGACGATACAATGAGCAGTACTTC.

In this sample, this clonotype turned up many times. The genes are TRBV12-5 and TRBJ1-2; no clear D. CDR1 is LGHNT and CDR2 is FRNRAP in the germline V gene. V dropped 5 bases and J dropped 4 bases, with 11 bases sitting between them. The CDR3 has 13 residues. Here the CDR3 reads CASGPTPGYGYTF. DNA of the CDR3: TGTGCTAGTGGTCCCACCCCAGGCTATGGCTACACCTTC. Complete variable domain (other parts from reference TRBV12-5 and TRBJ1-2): DARVTQTPRHKVTEMGQEVTMRCQPILGHNTVFWYRQTMMQGLELLAYFRNRAPLDDSGMPKDRFSAEMPDATLATLKIQPSEPRDSAVYFCASGPTPGYGYTFGSGTRLTVV.

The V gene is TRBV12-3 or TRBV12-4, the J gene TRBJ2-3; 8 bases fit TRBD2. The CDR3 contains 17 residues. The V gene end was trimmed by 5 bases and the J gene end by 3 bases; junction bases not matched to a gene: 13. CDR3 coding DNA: TGTGCCAGCAGTCCCCTCATTAGCGGGGTCCTTACAGATACGCAGTATTTT. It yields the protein CASSPLISGVLTDTQYF.

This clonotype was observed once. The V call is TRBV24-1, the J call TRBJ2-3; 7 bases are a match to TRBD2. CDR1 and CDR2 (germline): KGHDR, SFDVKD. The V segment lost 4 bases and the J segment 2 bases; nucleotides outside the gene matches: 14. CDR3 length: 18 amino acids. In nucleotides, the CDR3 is TGTGCCACCAGTGACGCTTATGACAGCGGGATAAACACAGATACGCAGTATTTT. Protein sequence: CATSDAYDSGINTDTQYF.

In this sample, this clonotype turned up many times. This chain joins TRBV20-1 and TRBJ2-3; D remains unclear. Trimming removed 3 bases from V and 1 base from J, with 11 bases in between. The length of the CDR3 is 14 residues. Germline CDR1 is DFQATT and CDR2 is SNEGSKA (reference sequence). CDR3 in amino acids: CSARVPRRTDTQYF. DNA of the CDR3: TGCAGTGCTAGGGTACCTAGGCGCACAGATACGCAGTATTTT.